These T cell receptor beta chains were read from a single sample in a study of blood T cell repertoires in COVID-19. Clones were read by immunoSEQ multiplex PCR, and TCRdb kept only the in-frame ones, dropping some. This table holds hundreds of thousands of clones, about 88% found once. The sample taken for sequencing was peripheral blood. These receptors were obtained from a woman aged 70-85 years with COVID-19, enrolled during active disease. The CDR3 runs from the conserved cysteine through the conserved F or W.

TRBV11-2	TRBJ2-2	CASSSRTSGVTGELFF
TRBV10-3	TRBJ1-6	CAISERGQTSPLHF
TRBV3-1/TRBV3-2	TRBJ2-2	CASSQKTGVGELFF
TRBV6-1	TRBJ1-2	CASSEWTDYGYTF
TRBV7-9	TRBJ2-3	CASSSGTVYTDTQYF
TRBV5-1	TRBJ1-2	CASSEQGQLGNYGYTF
TRBV27	TRBJ2-7	CASSSWTSGGPYEQYF
TRBV7-2	TRBJ2-7	CASSSNSGGTYEQYF
TRBV29-1	TRBJ1-1	CSVGQGAVGAFF
TRBV5-1	TRBJ1-2	CASSLVQGARDYGYTF
TRBV28	TRBJ1-4	CASKVGREKLFF
TRBV19	TRBJ1-1	CASSSRQMNTEAFF
TRBV5-6	TRBJ2-3	CASSPPTSMADTQYF
TRBV19	TRBJ1-1	CASTLYAGGTEAFF
TRBV12-3/TRBV12-4	TRBJ1-1	CASRQGYTEAFF
TRBV2	TRBJ1-2	CASSEQGINYGYTF
TRBV2	TRBJ1-1	CASSPLQGGSNTEAFF
TRBV18	TRBJ1-5	CASSPNRGEPQHF
TRBV2	TRBJ1-3	CASSYTGTGNTIYF
TRBV29-1	TRBJ2-3	CSVLEDTQYF
TRBV4-1	TRBJ1-2	CASSQDGEESNYGYTF
TRBV19	TRBJ1-5	CASRRRQASRNNSNQPQHF
TRBV13	TRBJ2-3	CASSLDRSDTQYF
TRBV7-9	TRBJ2-1	CASSPGQGSYNEQFF
TRBV5-4	TRBJ2-2	CASSSYVNTGELFF
TRBV23-1	TRBJ1-2	CASRRTGLRYGYTF